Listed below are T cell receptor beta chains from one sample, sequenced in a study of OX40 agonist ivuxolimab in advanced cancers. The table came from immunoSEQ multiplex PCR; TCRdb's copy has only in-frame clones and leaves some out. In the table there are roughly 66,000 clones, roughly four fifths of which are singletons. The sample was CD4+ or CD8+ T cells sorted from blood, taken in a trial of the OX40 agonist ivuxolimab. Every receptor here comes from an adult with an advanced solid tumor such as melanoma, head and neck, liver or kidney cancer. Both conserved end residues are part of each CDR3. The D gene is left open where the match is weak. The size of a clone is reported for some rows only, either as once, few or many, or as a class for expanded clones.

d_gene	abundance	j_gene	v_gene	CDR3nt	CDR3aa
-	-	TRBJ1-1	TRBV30	TGTGCCTCGGGGGGGGGCACTGAAGCTTTCTTT	CASGGGTEAFF
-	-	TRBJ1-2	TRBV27	TGTGCCAGCAGTTTATCGGGACACTATGGCTACACCTTC	CASSLSGHYGYTF
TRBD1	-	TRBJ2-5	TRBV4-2	TGTGCCAGCAGCCAAGAAACAGGGGGCTGGGAGACCCAGTACTTC	CASSQETGGWETQYF
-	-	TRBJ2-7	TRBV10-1	TGCGCCAGCAGTGGACGTGGGGGGAGCCCCGAGCAGTACTTC	CASSGRGGSPEQYF
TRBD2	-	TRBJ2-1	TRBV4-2	TGTGCCAGCAGCCAAGATGGGTCTAGCGGGAGCAATGAGCAGTTCTTC	CASSQDGSSGSNEQFF
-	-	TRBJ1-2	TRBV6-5	TGTGCCAGCAGTTACTTGCCGGGTATGGCCTATGGCTACACCTTC	CASSYLPGMAYGYTF
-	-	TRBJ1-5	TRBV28	TGTGCCAGCAGTTCCCGGTCCCGAGGGAGCAATCAGCCCCAGCATTTT	CASSSRSRGSNQPQHF
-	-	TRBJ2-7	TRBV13	TGTGCCAGCAGCCCTATGAGGGGCGAGCAGTACTTC	CASSPMRGEQYF
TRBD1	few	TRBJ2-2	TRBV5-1	TGCGCCAGCAGCCCCACTCCGACAGGGGTGGACACCGGGGAGCTGTTTTTT	CASSPTPTGVDTGELFF
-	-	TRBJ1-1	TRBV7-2	TGTGCCAGCAGACAGGAGGAAGCTTTCTTT	CASRQEEAFF
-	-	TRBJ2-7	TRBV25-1	TGTGCCAGCGGGGTCTGGCGGGGCGAGCAGTACTTC	CASGVWRGEQYF
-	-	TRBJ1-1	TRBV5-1	TGCGCCAGCCGCAAAAGCGGGGAAAACACTGAAGCTTTCTTT	CASRKSGENTEAFF
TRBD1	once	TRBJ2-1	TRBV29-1	TGCAGCGCCAGACAGGGCCTCAGTGAGCAGTTCTTC	CSARQGLSEQFF
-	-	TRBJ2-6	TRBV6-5	TGTGCCAGCAGAAAACAGGGTGGGGCCAACGTCCTGACTTTC	CASRKQGGANVLTF
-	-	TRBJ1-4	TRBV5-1	TGCGCCAGCAGCTTCTCGGCCTTCGATGAAAAACTGTTTTTT	CASSFSAFDEKLFF
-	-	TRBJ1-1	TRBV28	TGTGCCAGCAGTATTCGGGGCGCTGAAGCTTTCTTT	CASSIRGAEAFF
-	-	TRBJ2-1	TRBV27	TGTGCCAGCAGTTTAGCGGGGCAGGGTTTCAATGAGCAGTTCTTC	CASSLAGQGFNEQFF
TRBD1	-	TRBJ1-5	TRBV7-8	TGTGCCAGCAGCTTAGATCGTGGGCCCGGACAGGGCAATCAGCCCCAGCATTTT	CASSLDRGPGQGNQPQHF
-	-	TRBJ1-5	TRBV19	TGTGCCAGTACCTTATCCTCCTTTAGCAATCAGCCCCAACATTTT	CASTLSSFSNQPQHF
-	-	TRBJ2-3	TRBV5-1	TGCGCCAGCAGCTTGGAGCGGGCTAGCACAGATACGCAGTATTTT	CASSLERASTDTQYF
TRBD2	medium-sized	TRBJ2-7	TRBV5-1	TGCGCCAGCAGCGCCGGGCCGACTAGCGCCGAGCAGTACTTC	CASSAGPTSAEQYF
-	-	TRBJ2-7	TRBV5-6	TGTGCCAGCAACTTCGATGAGGGGTACGAGCAGTACTTC	CASNFDEGYEQYF
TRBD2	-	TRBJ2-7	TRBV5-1	TGCGCCAGCAGCTTGGCAGTCGGGGCTAGCGGGTCCTACGAGCAGTACTTC	CASSLAVGASGSYEQYF
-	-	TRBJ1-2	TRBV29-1	TGCAGCGTTGGCACCAGGGATGGTTATGGCTACACCTTC	CSVGTRDGYGYTF
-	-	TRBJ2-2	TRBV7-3	TGTGCCAGCAGCCACAGAGGAACCGGGGAGCTGTTTTTT	CASSHRGTGELFF
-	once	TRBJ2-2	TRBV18	TGTGCCAGCTCACAAACGGTCCACACCGACACCGGGGAGCTGTTTTTT	CASSQTVHTDTGELFF
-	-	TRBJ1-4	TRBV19	TGTGCCAGTACCCTGAGGGGAAGTAGGGAAAAACTGTTTTTT	CASTLRGSREKLFF
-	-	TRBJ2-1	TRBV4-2	TGTGCCAGCAGCCCCCCCCGTAGCCTCAATGAGCAGTTCTTC	CASSPPRSLNEQFF
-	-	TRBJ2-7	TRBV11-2	TGTGCCAGCAGCTTATGGCAGGGGGGAACTAGCGGTCGCGAGCAGTACTTC	CASSLWQGGTSGREQYF
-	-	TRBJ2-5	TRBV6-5	TGTGCCAGCAGTACCACCGGGACAACCCAAGAGACCCAGTACTTC	CASSTTGTTQETQYF
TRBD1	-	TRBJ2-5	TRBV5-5	TGTGCCAGCAGCAAGGGGACAGGGGCTTGGGAAACCCAGTACTTC	CASSKGTGAWETQYF
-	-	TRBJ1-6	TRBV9	TGTGCCAGCAGCACGGCTAACAGCGGGGGTTCACCCCTCCACTTT	CASSTANSGGSPLHF
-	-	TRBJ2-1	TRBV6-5	TGTGCCAGCAGTTACTCCATAGATAGTGAGCAGTTCTTC	CASSYSIDSEQFF
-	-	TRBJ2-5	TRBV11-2	TGTGCCAGCAGCTTAGGGCGGAGGGAGACCCAGTACTTC	CASSLGRRETQYF
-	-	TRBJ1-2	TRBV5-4	TGTGCCAGCAGCGGGACAAACTATGGCTACACCTTC	CASSGTNYGYTF
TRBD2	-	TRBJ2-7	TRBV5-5	TGTGCCAGCAGCTGGACTAGCGGGGGCTCCTACGAGCAGTACTTC	CASSWTSGGSYEQYF
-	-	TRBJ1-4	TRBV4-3	TGCGCCAGCAGCCAAGATGGGCCGCTCGAAAAACTGTTTTTT	CASSQDGPLEKLFF
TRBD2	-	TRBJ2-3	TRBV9	TGTGCCAGCAGCGTAGCCGCGGGAGGGGGGACAGATACGCAGTATTTT	CASSVAAGGGTDTQYF
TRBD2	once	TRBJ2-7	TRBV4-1	TGCGCCAGCAGCCAAGAGCGCGGGAGGGCCGACGAGCAGTACTTC	CASSQERGRADEQYF
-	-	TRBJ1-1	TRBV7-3	TGTGCCAGCAGCTCAAACGGGATCCATGAAGCTTTCTTT	CASSSNGIHEAFF
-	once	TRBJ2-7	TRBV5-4	TGTGCCAGCAGCCCCCGTGGATCCTACGAGCAGTACTTC	CASSPRGSYEQYF
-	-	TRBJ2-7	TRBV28	TGTGCCAGCAGTTCTCCAGGCCGGGGCGAGCAGTACTTC	CASSSPGRGEQYF
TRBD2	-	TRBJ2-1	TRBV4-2	TGTGCCAGCAGTCATACTAGCGGGAGTTACAATGAGCAGTTCTTC	CASSHTSGSYNEQFF
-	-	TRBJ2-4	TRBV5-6	TGTGCCAGCAGCTTGGCCGGGGTAGCCAAAAACATTCAGTACTTC	CASSLAGVAKNIQYF
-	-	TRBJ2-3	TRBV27	TGTGCCAGCAGGGTATATACAGATACGCAGTATTTT	CASRVYTDTQYF
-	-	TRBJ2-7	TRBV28	TGTGCCAGCAGCCTCGCTCCATGGCCCTACGAGCAGTACTTC	CASSLAPWPYEQYF
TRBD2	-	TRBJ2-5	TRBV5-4	TGTGCCAGCAGCGGTCCTAGGACTAGCGGGGCCCCAGAGACCCAGTACTTC	CASSGPRTSGAPETQYF
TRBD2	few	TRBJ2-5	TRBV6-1	TGTGCCAGCAGACCGGGACTAGCGACCCAAGAGACCCAGTACTTC	CASRPGLATQETQYF
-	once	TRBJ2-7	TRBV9	TGTGCCAGCAGCGTAGGGCAGTCCTACGAGCAGTACTTC	CASSVGQSYEQYF
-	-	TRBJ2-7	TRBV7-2	TGTGCCAGCAGCTTAACCCGGGCTGGCTACGAGCAGTACTTC	CASSLTRAGYEQYF
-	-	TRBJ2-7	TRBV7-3	TGTGCCAGCAGCGAGCTGGGGGGCGCCGGCGAGCAGTACTTC	CASSELGGAGEQYF
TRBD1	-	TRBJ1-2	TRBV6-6	TGTGCCAGCAGACCGAGGACAGGGTTGGGCTATGGCTACACCTTC	CASRPRTGLGYGYTF
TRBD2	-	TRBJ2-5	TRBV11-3	TGTGCCAGCAGCTTAAACTTACTAGCGGGAATAGAGACCCAGTACTTC	CASSLNLLAGIETQYF
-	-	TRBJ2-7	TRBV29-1	TGCAGCGTTCTCACGGGTGGCTACGAGCAGTACTTC	CSVLTGGYEQYF
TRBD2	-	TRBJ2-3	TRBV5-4	TGTGCCAGCAGTGGCTCGGGAGGGCCGGCTCAAGATACGCAGTATTTT	CASSGSGGPAQDTQYF
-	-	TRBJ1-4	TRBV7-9	TGTGCCAGCAGCTTAACTGGGGTGAATGAAAAACTGTTTTTT	CASSLTGVNEKLFF
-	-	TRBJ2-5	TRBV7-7	TGTGCCAGCAGCCGAGCGTCAGGTCCTCAAGAGACCCAGTACTTC	CASSRASGPQETQYF